This T cell receptor beta chain was retrieved from a study of CD8 T cells in ankylosing spondylitis. This clonotype was detected a few times. Germline CDR1 is MGHRA and CDR2 is YSYEKL. The CDR3 spans 15 residues. V trimming: 5 bases; J trimming: 10 bases; junction bases outside the gene matches: 8. One entry per CDR3 protein, called by TCRdb with MiXCR from the 5' RACE reads. The sample yields under 200,000 distinct CDR3 sequences, around a tenth seen once. The rearrangement uses TRBV4-1 and TRBJ2-1; 13 positions agree with TRBD2. The receptor comes from a male donor with ankylosing spondylitis or in good health (not recorded which). The sample was blood, either unsorted or a sorted T cell fraction (not recorded which). CDR3 amino acids: CASSFGTSGTGEQFF. CDR3 in DNA: TGCGCCAGCAGCTTCGGGACTAGCGGGACGGGGGAGCAGTTCTTC.